What follows is one T cell receptor beta chain and its context. Study processing details: Amplification of reference gene primers was used by the study to estimate nucleated cell counts. TCRdb's table, derived via immunoSEQ multiplex PCR, lists solely in-frame clones and lacks some. V and J calls and clone size are as listed in that table; D and trimming were resolved from the DNA. The table shows 200,000 to 250,000 clones, with approximately 82% occurring only once. These data belong to a study of blood T cell repertoires in COVID-19. Study summary: COVID-19 samples, acute and convalescent, were from the United States, Italy and Spain. PBMCs, B-cell-depleted T cells, or T cells provided the cDNA or gDNA that made up the material.

The CDR3 has 13 amino acids. Germline loops: CDR1 SGDLS, CDR2 YYNGEE. Trimming at V came to 3 bases and at J to 6 bases, leaving 4 bases not matched to a gene. The sequence was collected from a woman of 80 years or more with acute or convalescent COVID-19. The specimen was peripheral blood. The chain couples TRBV9 to TRBJ2-7; 9 positions agree with TRBD1. The DNA for the CDR3 is TGTGCCAGCAGCGGAGGACAGGGGACCGAGCAGTACTTC. Protein product: CASSGGQGTEQYF. The full variable domain, in which reference TRBV9 and TRBJ2-7 provide the parts outside the CDR3, is DSGVTQTPKHLITATGQRVTLRCSPRSGDLSVYWYQQSLDQGLQFLIQYYNGEERAKGNILERFSAQQFPDLHSELNLSSLELGDSALYFCASSGGQGTEQYFGPGTRLTVT.